These 25 T cell receptor beta chains came from one sample sequenced in a study of blood T cell repertoires in COVID-19. The data were produced by immunoSEQ multiplex PCR, yet TCRdb's version contains in-frame clones alone and is incomplete. The sample consists of some 240,000 clones, 88% of them appearing once. Sample: PBMCs or T cells enriched from blood (not recorded which). These TCRs come from a woman between 35 and 50 years old who had been exposed to COVID-19.

This clone was seen more than once but under ten times. The chain combines TRBV4-3 with TRBJ1-2; 7 bases agree with TRBD1. The V gene's germline CDR1 is LGHNA and CDR2 YSLEER. The CDR3 sequence is 15 residues long. J gave up 7 bases and V 0 bases, and 8 bases lay outside the gene matches. The CDR3 protein is CASSQETGAVPGYTF. The CDR3 DNA sequence: TGCGCCAGCAGCCAAGAAACAGGGGCCGTACCTGGCTACACCTTC.

This clone was seen once. The genes are TRBV6-5 and TRBJ2-3, with unresolved D. The CDR3 is 13 amino acids. The V end lost 6 bases, the J end lost 5 bases, and 12 bases lay between the germline ends. CDR1 is MNHEY and CDR2 is SVGAGI in the germline V gene. This CDR3 reads CASRPVAGDTQYF. In nucleotides, the CDR3 is TGTGCCAGCAGACCCGTAGCCGGAGATACGCAGTATTTT.

This chain's CDR3 is CASSLQGSVGYTF. CDR3 bases: TGTGCCAGCAGCTTACAGGGATCTGTTGGCTACACCTTC. The chain couples TRBV7-2 to TRBJ1-2, with D possibly TRBD1 on 5 matching bases. V gave up 2 bases and J gave up 7 bases, with 11 bases separating them. From germline, CDR1 is SGHTA and CDR2 FQGNSA. The CDR3 loop spans 13 amino acids.

V is TRBV15 and J is TRBJ2-1; TRBD2 aligns across 14 bases. The trim removed 3 bases at V and 6 bases at J, leaving 1 base unmatched. This CDR3 region has 15 residues. The germline gives CDR1 LNHNV, CDR2 YYDKDF (reference sequence). CDR3 DNA sequence: TGTGCCACCAGCAGCGGGACTAGCGGGAGCAATGAGCAGTTCTTC. It codes for CATSSGTSGSNEQFF.

The J gene is TRBJ1-2, the V gene TRBV12-3 or TRBV12-4; possibly TRBD1 for D (6 bases). The CDR3 loop spans 12 amino acids. Trimming stripped 6 bases from V and 6 bases from J, with 11 bases between. The CDR3 is CASSQYRDGYTF. The CDR3 region has the DNA TGTGCCAGCAGCCAATACAGGGATGGCTACACCTTC.

The chain uses TRBV7-8 and TRBJ2-7; TRBD1 aligns across 9 bases. There are 16 residues in the CDR3. Unmatched junction bases numbered 14, after V lost 5 bases and J lost 6 bases. Germline lookup yields CDR1 SGHVS and CDR2 FQNEAQ. CDR3 DNA sequence: TGTGCCAGCAGCATAAGAGCCGGGACAGGGTCTTTCGAGCAGTACTTC. This codes for CASSIRAGTGSFEQYF.

This clone has just one count. This chain connects TRBV11-3 to TRBJ2-1; D possibly corresponds to TRBD2 (6 bases). V lost 1 base and J lost 2, with 9 bases in between. The germline CDR1 and CDR2 sequences are SGHNT and YENEEA. The CDR3 extends over 15 amino acids. This CDR3 reads CASSLVGGAYNEQFF. As DNA, the CDR3 is TGTGCCAGCAGCTTAGTCGGGGGAGCCTACAATGAGCAGTTCTTC.

The genes are TRBV2 and TRBJ1-5, with D possibly matching TRBD1 (5 bases). V was cut by 8 bases and J by 3 bases, with 11 bases left in between. The CDR3 loop spans 13 amino acids. Germline V CDR1 and CDR2: SNHLY, FYNNEI. CDR3 loop: CASAWGLNQPQHF. The CDR3 DNA reads TGTGCCAGCGCCTGGGGACTCAATCAGCCCCAGCATTTT.

The CDR3 loop is CASSYVRRHSNQPQHF. The CDR3 region has the DNA TGTGCCAGCAGTTATGTCAGGCGACATAGCAATCAGCCCCAGCATTTT. V and J are TRBV6-5 and TRBJ1-5; D is unclear. Per germline, CDR1 MNHEY and CDR2 SVGAGI. The CDR3 runs to 16 residues. Trimming removed 3 bases from V and 0 bases from J, with 12 bases in between.

This chain joins TRBV3-1 (or the pseudogene TRBV3-2) and TRBJ2-7; TRBD2 agrees at 9 bases. The CDR3 runs 14 residues. Germline-derived CDR1 and CDR2 are LGHDT and YNNKEL (reference sequence). V lost 3 bases and J lost 1; bases outside the gene matches: 1. CDR3 residues: CASSHGLASYEQYF. In DNA, the CDR3 is TGTGCCAGCAGCCATGGACTAGCGTCCTACGAGCAGTACTTC.

The V and J genes are TRBV9 and TRBJ2-7; D is possibly TRBD2 (6 bases). This CDR3 has 17 residues. Trimming removed 3 bases at V and 5 bases at J, with 24 bases between. CDR1 and CDR2 (germline): SGDLS, YYNGEE. CDR3 region: CASSAATSRSRVNEQYV. The CDR3 nucleotides read TGTGCCAGCAGCGCTGCGACTAGTCGATCTCGGGTTAACGAGCAGTACGTC.

The rearrangement uses TRBV7-9 and TRBJ1-4; 8 bases fit TRBD1. Germline trimming cut 1 base from V and 10 bases from J; bases unmatched to any gene: 8. This CDR3 has 15 residues. Germline-derived CDR1 and CDR2 are SEHNR and FQNEAQ (reference sequence). The CDR3 protein is CASSLVGDRRGKLFF. In DNA form, the CDR3 reads TGTGCCAGCAGCTTAGTCGGGGACAGGCGGGGAAAACTGTTTTTT. Full variable domain (outside the CDR3, taken from reference TRBV7-9 and TRBJ1-4): DTGVSQNPRHKITKRGQNVTFRCDPISEHNRLYWYRQTLGQGPEFLTYFQNEAQLEKSRLLSDRFSAERPKGSFSTLEIQRTEQGDSAMYLCASSLVGDRRGKLFFGSGTQLSVL.

This sequence joins TRBV18 and TRBJ1-1; D might be TRBD1 (6 bases). Trimming stripped 6 bases from V and 10 bases from J, with 18 bases between. Germline V CDR1 and CDR2: KGHSH, LQKENI. The CDR3 covers 13 residues. Here the CDR3 reads CASSPQGLLGAFF. The CDR3 DNA is TGTGCCAGCTCCCCGCAGGGGCTTTTAGGAGCTTTCTTT.

The gene calls are TRBV12-3 or TRBV12-4 and TRBJ1-4, with D hard to call. The CDR3 totals 12 residues. Deletions cut 4 bases from V and 7 bases from J, with 7 bases between. The CDR3 protein is CASSWEGEKLFF. The DNA for the CDR3 is TGTGCCAGCAGTTGGGAGGGTGAAAAACTGTTTTTT.

The J gene is TRBJ2-5, the V gene TRBV27; 14 positions match TRBD2. V was clipped by 4 bases and J by 3 bases; unmatched bases: 16. Per the germline V gene, CDR1 is MNHEY and CDR2 is SMNVEV (reference sequence). This CDR3 is 20 amino acids long. Here the CDR3 reads CASSSYSGTSGRGGKETQYF. The CDR3 coding sequence is TGTGCCAGCAGTTCGTACTCCGGGACTAGCGGGAGAGGGGGGAAAGAGACCCAGTACTTC.

The V call is TRBV7-2, the J call TRBJ2-5; D gene ambiguous. Trimming pared 3 bases from V and 2 bases from J, leaving 7 bases between. Germline values: CDR1 SGHTA, CDR2 FQGNSA. The CDR3 spans 13 residues. The CDR3 bases are TGTGCCAGCAGCTTTTTCGGGCAAGAGACCCAGTACTTC. Its translation is CASSFFGQETQYF. Full variable domain (rest looked up from reference TRBV7-2 and TRBJ2-5): GAGVSQSPSNKVTEKGKDVELRCDPISGHTALYWYRQSLGQGLEFLIYFQGNSAPDKSGLPSDRFSAERTGGSVSTLTIQRTQQEDSAVYLCASSFFGQETQYFGPGTRLLVL.

The chain couples TRBV7-9 to TRBJ2-1, with TRBD2 identical over 12 bases. Trimming cost V 5 bases and J 6 bases; bases outside gene matches: 8. Germline V lookup: CDR1 SEHNR, CDR2 FQNEAQ (reference sequence). The CDR3 spans 16 residues. The CDR3 spells CASSASSGGAVNEQFF. The CDR3 region has the DNA TGTGCCAGCAGCGCATCTAGCGGGGGGGCTGTCAATGAGCAGTTCTTC.

The V call is TRBV19, the J call TRBJ1-1; no clear D. Germline V gives CDR1 LNHDA, CDR2 SQIVND (reference sequence). The CDR3 has 12 residues. With 8 bases removed from V and 1 base from J, the gap between germline ends came to 8 bases. This CDR3 reads CASSLANTEAFF. CDR3 bases: TGTGCCAGTTCCCTGGCGAACACTGAAGCTTTCTTT.

This clone has just one count. The chain couples TRBV3-1 (or the pseudogene TRBV3-2) to TRBJ2-1; TRBD2 matches at 10 bases. Trimming cost V 2 bases and J 2 bases; bases outside gene matches: 3. CDR1 and CDR2 from the germline V gene are LGHDT and YNNKEL (reference sequence). The CDR3 has 16 amino acids. The CDR3 sequence is CASSQLSGRAYNEQFF. Here the CDR3 DNA reads TGTGCCAGCAGCCAACTAAGCGGGAGGGCCTACAATGAGCAGTTCTTC.

This chain uses TRBV11-3 with TRBJ2-3; 8 nucleotides agree with TRBD1. The V gene end was trimmed by 5 bases and the J gene end by 0 bases; junction bases not matched to a gene: 1. The germline V gene has CDR1 SGHNT and CDR2 YENEEA. The CDR3 is 14 residues long. CDR3 loop: CASSRTGSTDTQYF. The CDR3 nucleotides read TGTGCCAGCAGCCGGACAGGGAGCACAGATACGCAGTATTTT.

The chain joins TRBV11-2 to TRBJ1-2; D is ambiguous. Per germline, CDR1 SGHAT and CDR2 FQNNGV. The ends were cut back, 0 bases at V and 7 bases at J, with 15 bases in the middle. This CDR3 region has 15 residues. The CDR3 nucleotides read TGTGCCAGCAGCTTAGATCTAGGTGGTTTCGGTGGCTACACCTTC. Translation: CASSLDLGGFGGYTF.

The CDR3 DNA follows: TGTGCCAGCAGCCAAGTGACAGTCGGGGTAGCGGGAGACAATGAGCAGTTCTTC. Its protein product is CASSQVTVGVAGDNEQFF. The V call is TRBV4-2, the J call TRBJ2-1; TRBD2 aligns across 9 bases. CDR1 LGHNA and CDR2 YNFKEQ come from the germline V gene. V was clipped by 1 base and J by 5 bases; unmatched bases: 12. CDR3 length: 18 amino acids.

The rearrangement links TRBV30 to TRBJ2-1; TRBD2 aligns across 11 bases. This CDR3 region has 14 residues. The J segment lost 7 bases and the V segment lost 7 bases, leaving 9 bases of the junction unmatched. The germline gives CDR1 GTSNPN, CDR2 SVGIG (reference sequence). CDR3 bases: TGTGCCTCCTCGGGACTAGCGGTAGGAAATGAGCAGTTCTTC. Translating gives CASSGLAVGNEQFF.

This sequence joins TRBV7-3 and TRBJ1-5; TRBD1 matches at 9 bases. V dropped 5 bases and J dropped 0; count of bases not matched to a gene: 11. Germline lookup yields CDR1 SGHTA and CDR2 FQGTGA. The CDR3 sequence is 18 residues long. The CDR3 loop reads CASSPPGQGYYSNQPQHF. CDR3 bases: TGTGCCAGCAGCCCACCGGGACAGGGATATTATAGCAATCAGCCCCAGCATTTT.

The V call is TRBV3-1 (or the pseudogene TRBV3-2), the J call TRBJ1-6, with D perhaps TRBD1 (6 bases). Trimming removed 1 base from V and 7 bases from J, with 11 bases in between. The germline V gene has CDR1 LGHDT and CDR2 YNNKEL (reference sequence). This CDR3 contains 15 residues. DNA of the CDR3: TGTGCCAGCAGCCAAGGGAAGGGACAAAATTCACCCCTCCACTTT. Translating gives CASSQGKGQNSPLHF.